The following is a TCR beta chain sequence with its context. As yet, its antigen is unknown. Treatment reported: some 20 received Ad26.COV2.S at low or high dose, single or two shots; roughly five received placebo; per-sample allocation not given. Material that was analyzed had been drawn on day 63 after the first vaccine or placebo injection. Participants' vaccine, an Ad26 vector, delivered Wuhan-strain SARS-CoV-2 spike. Profiling relied on immunoSEQ multiplex PCR, and the TCRdb table lists in-frame clones only, not all of them. Among a few hundred thousand clones listed, 85% to 90% were seen once. The sample belongs to a study of Ad26.COV2.S vaccination and SARS-CoV-2 variants. Study background: Once or twice, 56 days apart, Ad26.COV2.S was delivered intramuscularly.

From germline, CDR1 is SGHVS and CDR2 FNYEAQ. The CDR3 is 16 residues long. The V and J ends lost 4 bases and 0 bases, in that order; junction bases with no gene match: 9. Study observations and caveats: Vaccinees showed greater spike-specific TCR breadth than placebo recipients. Total T cell responses may have been underestimated by the TCR breadth and depth analyses.

The chain carries TRBV7-6 and TRBJ2-7; 7 nucleotides agree with TRBD2. The clonotype comes from a person between 18 and 59 years old who received the Ad26.COV2.S COVID-19 vaccine or a placebo. This sample comprised peripheral blood, obtained in a trial of Ad26.COV2.S vaccine versus placebo. CDR3 sequence (DNA): TGTGCCAGCAGCTCACTGGCGGGGGACTACTCCTACGAGCAGTACTTC. Its translation: CASSSLAGDYSYEQYF.